One and the same sample provided the 28 T cell receptor beta chains below, sequenced in a study of T-cell reconstitution after alpha-beta-depleted transplantation in children. Unique molecular identifiers were used in preparing the TCRbeta library. Each CDR3 protein gets one entry after TCRdb re-called the PCR reads with MiXCR. The table has 450,000 to 600,000 distinct CDR3 sequences, over 9.5% seen once; the top ten hold roughly 2%. The specimen was PBMCs, collected before TCRalphabeta/CD19-depleted stem cell transplant. These receptors were obtained from a child younger than 10 with inherited bone marrow failure, due to receive a stem cell transplant.

This clonotype was counted between two and nine times. The CDR3 sequence is CASRGRTSNQPQHF. The CDR3 coding sequence is TGTGCCAGCAGGGGACGGACTAGCAATCAGCCCCAGCATTTT. The gene calls are TRBV12-3 or TRBV12-4 and TRBJ1-5, with D maybe TRBD1 (5 bases). The CDR3 sequence is 14 residues long. V was trimmed by 6 bases and J by 0 bases, leaving 9 bases between them.

This clonotype was observed at least ten times. CDR3 loop: CASSWSSYNSPLHF. The CDR3 bases are TGTGCCAGCAGCTGGAGCTCCTATAATTCACCCCTCCACTTT. J is TRBJ1-6 and V is TRBV7-9, with unresolved D. CDR3 length: 14 amino acids. The V gene lost 4 bases and the J gene lost 0 bases, with 4 bases spanning the gap. CDR1 and CDR2 from the germline V gene are SEHNR and FQNEAQ (reference sequence).

In its sample, this clonotype was seen many times. This chain uses TRBV27 with TRBJ2-3, with a weak D call TRBD2 (6 bases). The V end was cut by 1 base, the J end by 7 bases, with 15 bases between. CDR3 length equals 15 residues. CDR1 is MNHEY, CDR2 SMNVEV, per germline (reference sequence). The chain's CDR3 is CASSLYGEAVYTQYF. The CDR3 nucleotides read TGTGCCAGCAGTTTATACGGGGAGGCGGTTTATACGCAGTATTTT.

This clonotype was seen ten or more times. The chain links TRBV7-8 to TRBJ2-4; D tentatively fits TRBD1 or TRBD2 (5 bases each). The V end was cut by 0 bases, the J end by 5 bases, with 8 bases between. Germline CDR1 SGHVS, CDR2 FQNEAQ. This CDR3 is built from 14 residues. The CDR3 sequence is CASSLAGRENIQYF. The CDR3 nucleotides are TGTGCCAGCAGCTTAGCGGGACGGGAAAACATTCAGTACTTC. Combining the CDR3 with reference TRBV7-8 and TRBJ2-4 gives the whole variable domain GAGVSQSPRYKVAKRGQDVALRCDPISGHVSLFWYQQALGQGPEFLTYFQNEAQLDKSGLPSDRFFAERPEGSVSTLKIQRTQQEDSAVYLCASSLAGRENIQYFGAGTRLSVL.

The chain has TRBV7-6 and TRBJ2-1; 7 bases are a match to TRBD1. CDR1 SGHVS and CDR2 FNYEAQ come from the germline V gene. Losses at the gene ends were 5 bases for V and 3 bases for J; bases not matched to a gene: 7. This CDR3 region has 15 residues. The CDR3 sequence: CASSRTGTDYNEQFF. The CDR3 DNA is TGTGCCAGCAGCCGGACCGGGACAGACTACAATGAGCAGTTCTTC. Full variable domain (outside the CDR3, taken from reference TRBV7-6 and TRBJ2-1): GAGVSQSPRYKVTKRGQDVALRCDPISGHVSLYWYRQALGQGPEFLTYFNYEAQQDKSGLPNDRFSAERPEGSISTLTIQRTEQRDSAMYRCASSRTGTDYNEQFFGPGTRLTVL.

The table lists this clonotype with many counts. This chain uses TRBV3-1 with TRBJ2-7, with TRBD1 as a possible D gene (5 bases). This CDR3 spans 15 amino acids. Trimming left V 0 bases short and J 3 bases short, with 12 bases between. Germline-derived CDR1 and CDR2 are LGHDT and YNNKEL (reference sequence). The CDR3 nucleotides are TGTGCCAGCAGCCAAGACTGGACAAGGAACTACGAGCAGTACTTC. This encodes CASSQDWTRNYEQYF.

This clonotype was counted many times. CDR3 amino acids: CASSLGRTDYNEQFF. The CDR3 DNA sequence: TGTGCCAGCAGCTTGGGACGGACCGATTACAATGAGCAGTTCTTC. The rearrangement joins TRBV5-5 to TRBJ2-1; D not resolved. The CDR3 is 15 residues long. Germline V gene sequence: CDR1 SGHKS, CDR2 YYEKEE (reference sequence). V shed 0 bases and J shed 4 bases, with 11 bases lying between them.

This clonotype was recorded many times. CDR3 nucleotides: TGTGCCACCAGCAGAGCCCGTGTGGGCACCGGATTAGATACGCAGTATTTT. It is translated as CATSRARVGTGLDTQYF. The rearrangement uses TRBV15 and TRBJ2-3, with unresolved D. CDR3 length: 17 amino acids. The germline V and J ends were trimmed by 1 base and 5 bases, with 19 bases remaining between them. Germline CDR1 is LNHNV and CDR2 is YYDKDF (reference sequence). Full variable domain (remainder filled in from reference TRBV15 and TRBJ2-3): DAMVIQNPRYQVTQFGKPVTLSCSQTLNHNVMYWYQQKSSQAPKLLFHYYDKDFNNEADTPDNFQSRRPNTSFCFLDIRSPGLGDTAMYLCATSRARVGTGLDTQYFGPGTRLTVL.

This clonotype occurred many times. This rearrangement joins TRBV5-1 to TRBJ1-1; 9 nucleotides line up with TRBD1. V gave up 3 bases and J gave up 3 bases; unmatched junction bases: 3. The germline V gene has CDR1 SGHRS and CDR2 YFSETQ. This CDR3 spans 14 amino acids. CDR3 protein: CASSYRGRDTEAFF. For the CDR3, the DNA is TGCGCCAGCAGCTACAGGGGGCGAGACACTGAAGCTTTCTTT.

This clonotype was counted ten times or more. The gene calls are TRBV12-3 or TRBV12-4 and TRBJ2-7; possible D gene TRBD1, 6 bases. V was cut by 1 base and J by 5 bases, with 12 bases left in between. The CDR3 spans 14 residues. In DNA, the CDR3 is TGTGCCAGCAGTTTAGTCCCAGGGGCCGACGAGCAGTACTTC. Its translation: CASSLVPGADEQYF.

This clonotype was seen many times. The rearrangement joins TRBV6-6 to TRBJ1-1, with D unclear. CDR1 is MNHNY, CDR2 SVGAGI, per germline (reference sequence). The CDR3 extends over 13 amino acids. V lost 5 bases and J lost 6, with 13 bases in between. CDR3 coding DNA: TGTGCCAGCAGTCCCCCAGTACCCCCTGAAGCTTTCTTT. Protein: CASSPPVPPEAFF.

Many counts were recorded for this clonotype. The chain uses TRBV28 and TRBJ2-3; tentatively, D is TRBD2 (6 bases). Germline CDR1 and CDR2: MDHEN and SYDVKM. Trimming cost V 3 bases and J 4 bases, with 17 bases left between them. This CDR3 is built from 16 residues. CDR3 residues: CASSFGGTPSPDTQYF. As DNA, the CDR3 is TGTGCCAGCAGTTTTGGCGGGACCCCCTCTCCAGATACGCAGTATTTT. Full variable domain (outside the CDR3, taken from reference TRBV28 and TRBJ2-3): DVKVTQSSRYLVKRTGEKVFLECVQDMDHENMFWYRQDPGLGLRLIYFSYDVKMKEKGDIPEGYSVSREKKERFSLILESASTNQTSMYLCASSFGGTPSPDTQYFGPGTRLTVL.

Points on this clonotype: This may arise from a read error, as a much more abundant clone is one base away. The rearrangement links TRBV7-9 to TRBJ1-4; TRBD1 matches 9 bases. The CDR3 consists of 16 residues. V trimming: 3 bases; J trimming: 5 bases; junction bases outside the gene matches: 7. Germline assignment: CDR1 SEHNR and CDR2 FQNEAQ (reference sequence). CDR3 sequence reads: CASSFWEDRGNEKLFF. CDR3 bases: TGTGCCAGCAGCTTCTGGGAAGACAGGGGGAATGAAAAACTGTTTTTT.

This clonotype occurred many times. V usage is TRBV20-1 and J usage is TRBJ2-7, with 8 bases that match TRBD2. The junction had 5 bases not matched to a gene; V was cut back by 6 bases and J by 4 bases. The CDR3 has 12 amino acids. Germline CDR1 DFQATT, CDR2 SNEGSKA (reference sequence). The CDR3, as DNA: TGCAGTGCCGAGCGGGAGAGGTACGAGCAGTACTTC. Its translation is CSAERERYEQYF.

This clonotype was found many times. The V call is TRBV15, the J call TRBJ2-3; D is unclear. The CDR3 loop spans 11 amino acids. V was cut by 5 bases and J by 4 bases, with 4 bases left in between. Germline V gives CDR1 LNHNV, CDR2 YYDKDF (reference sequence). For the CDR3, the DNA is TGTGCCACCAGCGGATCAGATACGCAGTATTTT. This encodes CATSGSDTQYF.

In its sample, this clonotype was seen a few times. J is TRBJ2-5 and V is TRBV4-2; 11 nucleotides align to TRBD2. V lost 5 bases and J lost 1; bases outside the gene matches: 6. This CDR3 region has 16 residues. Germline CDR1 reads LGHNA; CDR2 reads YNFKEQ. CDR3 nucleotide sequence: TGTGCCAGCAGCGGACGCGGGACTAGCGGCCAAGAGACCCAGTACTTC. Its translation: CASSGRGTSGQETQYF.

This clonotype was observed a few times. The chain combines TRBV5-5 with TRBJ1-5; D call uncertain. This CDR3 spans 14 amino acids. The germline V gene encodes CDR1 SGHKS and CDR2 YYEKEE (reference sequence). The V end was cut by 0 bases, the J end by 4 bases, with 8 bases between. CDR3 in amino acids: CASSLALFNQPQHF. The CDR3 coding sequence is TGTGCCAGCAGCTTGGCTTTGTTTAATCAGCCCCAGCATTTT.

At least ten counts were recorded for this clonotype. The chain employs TRBV5-1 and TRBJ2-7; 7 nucleotides line up with TRBD1. In germline, CDR1 is SGHRS, CDR2 YFSETQ. The CDR3 sequence is 16 residues long. The V gene end was trimmed by 3 bases and the J gene end by 2 bases; junction bases not matched to a gene: 11. This CDR3 is CASSWRTGARAYEQYF. The CDR3 region has the DNA TGCGCCAGCAGCTGGAGAACAGGGGCGAGGGCCTACGAGCAGTACTTC.

A remark on this clonotype: This may be a read error, as it is one base from a much larger clone. CDR3 sequence reads: CASFPLAGIQETQYF. CDR3 sequence (DNA): TGTGCCAGCTTCCCCCTGGCGGGGATTCAAGAGACCCAGTACTTC. This chain connects TRBV7-9 to TRBJ2-5, with a weak D call TRBD2 (6 bases). The CDR3 is 15 amino acids. CDR1 SEHNR and CDR2 FQNEAQ come from the germline V gene (reference sequence). V gave up 8 bases and J gave up 2 bases, with 18 bases separating them.

This clonotype was seen many times. The chain uses TRBV5-1 and TRBJ1-5, with D tentatively TRBD1 (5 bases). CDR1 is SGHRS, CDR2 YFSETQ, per germline. V was clipped by 0 bases and J by 1 base, with 8 bases between them. The CDR3 runs to 15 residues. CDR3: CASSLVDRSNQPQHF. CDR3 nucleotides: TGCGCCAGCAGCTTGGTTGACAGAAGCAATCAGCCCCAGCATTTT.

This clonotype was picked up many times. The chain has TRBV7-2 and TRBJ2-3, with D possibly being TRBD1 (5 bases). Trimming removed 1 base at V and 7 bases at J, with 15 bases between. CDR1 is SGHTA and CDR2 is FQGNSA in the germline V gene. The CDR3 extends over 15 amino acids. DNA of the CDR3: TGTGCCAGCAGCTTAGGGGGCTCCGCGACATATACGCAGTATTTT. It is translated as CASSLGGSATYTQYF.

For this clonotype: It may be a read error: a sequence one base away is much more abundant. The chain carries TRBV7-9 and TRBJ2-2; D is perhaps TRBD2 (5 bases). CDR3 length: 14 amino acids. Germline V gene sequence: CDR1 SEHNR, CDR2 FQNEAQ (reference sequence). CDR3 sequence: CASSLELRTGVLFF. The CDR3 coding sequence is TGTGCCAGCAGCTTAGAGTTGAGAACCGGGGTGCTGTTTTTT. The full variable domain, in which reference TRBV7-9 and TRBJ2-2 provide the parts outside the CDR3, is DTGVSQNPRHKITKRGQNVTFRCDPISEHNRLYWYRQTLGQGPEFLTYFQNEAQLEKSRLLSDRFSAERPKGSFSTLEIQRTEQGDSAMYLCASSLELRTGVLFFGEGSRLTVL.

About this clonotype: Relative to the germline gene, one junction end is altered; a read error may explain this. The rearrangement links TRBV7-2 to TRBJ2-3; 9 nucleotides match TRBD2. The CDR3 runs to 14 residues. The germline V gene encodes CDR1 SGHTA and CDR2 FQGNSA. The CDR3 region is CASSYTSGRPPWNF. The CDR3 DNA sequence: TGTGCCAGCAGCTACACTAGCGGGCGACCCCCGTGGAATTTT. The complete variable domain, with remaining parts taken from reference TRBV7-2 and TRBJ2-3, reads GAGVSQSPSNKVTEKGKDVELRCDPISGHTALYWYRQSLGQGLEFLIYFQGNSAPDKSGLPSDRFSAERTGGSVSTLTIQRTQQEDSAVYLCASSYTSGRPPWNFGPGTRLTVL.

The sample holds a few counts of this clonotype. The J gene is TRBJ2-2, the V gene TRBV7-2; D perhaps matches TRBD1 (7 bases). The CDR3 loop spans 14 amino acids. Trimming cost V 8 bases and J 3 bases, with 13 bases left between them. Germline CDR1 is SGHTA and CDR2 is FQGNSA. The CDR3 sequence: CASGAGGYTGELFF. As DNA, the CDR3 is TGTGCCAGCGGGGCAGGGGGGTACACCGGGGAGCTGTTTTTT. Drawing the rest from reference TRBV7-2 and TRBJ2-2, the complete variable domain is GAGVSQSPSNKVTEKGKDVELRCDPISGHTALYWYRQSLGQGLEFLIYFQGNSAPDKSGLPSDRFSAERTGGSVSTLTIQRTQQEDSAVYLCASGAGGYTGELFFGEGSRLTVL.

This clonotype was detected many times. An end of the junction differs from the germline gene, which may be a read error. The V gene is TRBV7-7, the J gene TRBJ2-3, with D hard to call. CDR3 size: 15 residues. Germline CDR1 SSHAT, CDR2 FNYEAQ (reference sequence). The CDR3 region is CASSLSSSRTDTQYF. The CDR3 DNA reads TGTGCTAGCAGCTTAAGCTCCAGCCGCACAGATACGCAGTATTTT.

The CDR3 sequence: CASSVQGQSYNEQFF. The CDR3 nucleotides read TGTGCCAGCAGCGTACAGGGACAGTCCTACAATGAGCAGTTCTTC. The chain links TRBV9 to TRBJ2-1; 7 bases align to TRBD1. This CDR3 contains 15 residues. Looked up from germline, CDR1 is SGDLS and CDR2 is YYNGEE. V trimming: 1 base; J trimming: 1 base; junction bases outside the gene matches: 2.

This clonotype was detected many times. J is TRBJ2-5 and V is TRBV15, with 8 nucleotides matching TRBD1. The CDR3 sequence is 13 residues long. The germline gives CDR1 LNHNV, CDR2 YYDKDF (reference sequence). Trimming cost V 7 bases and J 5 bases; bases outside gene matches: 6. The CDR3 is CATKRTGLETQYF. CDR3 DNA sequence: TGTGCCACCAAAAGGACAGGGTTGGAGACCCAGTACTTC.

This clonotype was found many times. The chain has TRBV28 and TRBJ2-4, with 11 bases lining up with TRBD2. CDR3 length equals 18 residues. The trim removed 4 bases at V and 7 bases at J, leaving 15 bases unmatched. CDR1 MDHEN and CDR2 SYDVKM come from the germline V gene. The CDR3 spells CASSSITSGRGGGNIQYF. CDR3 bases: TGTGCCAGCAGTTCTATAACTAGCGGGAGAGGGGGCGGGAACATTCAGTACTTC.